The 5 T cell receptor beta chains below all came from one sample that was sequenced in a study of T cells in Graves' hyperthyroidism and ophthalmopathy. The source material, RNA transcripts, was used to amplify TCR beta CDR3 regions. In the first-round RT-PCR of the TCR CDR3, the HTBI primer set was used. MiXCR was run by TCRdb on the multiplex PCR reads, yielding one entry per CDR3 protein. Of around 520,000 distinct CDR3 sequences in the sample, 24% are singletons; the top ten hold 11%. Material: blood. Receptor source: a woman aged 30 to 39 with Graves' ophthalmopathy.

This clonotype was seen repeatedly, ten times or more. The V call is TRBV20-1, the J call TRBJ1-1; 7 bases align to TRBD1. The ends lost 2 bases at V and 3 bases at J; junction bases unmatched: 12. Germline CDR1 DFQATT, CDR2 SNEGSKA (reference sequence). The length of the CDR3 is 16 residues. This CDR3 reads CSARLLTGLTDTEAFF. The CDR3 DNA follows: TGCAGTGCTAGACTTTTGACAGGGCTTACTGACACTGAAGCTTTCTTT.

This clonotype was seen a few times. This could be a read error, since a much larger clone is one nucleotide away. The genes are TRBV12-3 or TRBV12-4 and TRBJ2-5, with a weak D call TRBD2 (5 bases). The length of the CDR3 is 12 residues. Here the CDR3 reads CASSTPGETKYF. The CDR3 region has the DNA TGTGCCAGCAGTACCCCTGGGGAGACCAAGTACTTC.

The chain recombines TRBV12-5 with TRBJ2-5; 8 positions agree with TRBD2. V lost 7 bases and J lost 3; bases outside the gene matches: 7. CDR3 length: 14 amino acids. In germline, CDR1 is LGHNT, CDR2 FRNRAP. The CDR3, as DNA: TGTGCTAGTGCCCCGACACTAGCGGAAGAGACCCAGTACTTC. Translation gives CASAPTLAEETQYF.

The table lists this clonotype with many counts. The chain has TRBV7-2 and TRBJ1-2; no reliable D call. The CDR3 sequence is 13 residues long. With 5 bases removed from V and 3 bases from J, the gap between germline ends came to 10 bases. Germline assignment: CDR1 SGHTA and CDR2 FQGNSA. CDR3 in DNA: TGTGCCAGCAGCCTACAGAGAGACTATGGCTACACCTTC. Amino acids: CASSLQRDYGYTF.

The chain carries TRBV10-1 and TRBJ2-4, with D unclear. The CDR3 extends over 14 amino acids. Trimming took off 0 bases at V and 0 bases at J, with 3 bases between the two ends. Germline CDR1 is WNHNN and CDR2 is SYGVQD (reference sequence). The CDR3 nucleotides read TGCGCCAGCAGTGAGTCGACAGCCAAAAACATTCAGTACTTC. This gives the protein CASSESTAKNIQYF.